This is a list of T cell receptor beta chains from one sample in a study of T cell changes during pregnancy in multiple sclerosis. Here immunoSEQ multiplex PCR was the method, and the copy in TCRdb shows in-frame clones only, minus some. The sample lists roughly 50,000 clones; around 90% were seen once. This sample comprised peripheral blood, obtained after pregnancy. These receptors all stem from a female donor in good health, enrolled as a control in a pregnancy study. Each CDR3 is given without its conserved first and last residue.

v_call	j_call	cdr3_aa
TRBV14	TRBJ1-1	ASSQAWLMKHKAF
TRBV10-3	TRBJ2-1	AISEWAGKYNEQF
TRBV6-1	TRBJ2-7	ASRDREGGSYEQY
TRBV6-5	TRBJ2-7	ASSYGTLSYEQY
TRBV4-2	TRBJ1-2	ASSQDGNYGYT
TRBV9	TRBJ1-6	ASSVGRQFNSPLH
TRBV7-9	TRBJ2-3	ASSSAQITDTQY
TRBV7-2	TRBJ1-4	ASSLGQVPEKLF
TRBV6-5	TRBJ1-2	ASSYDPQGNYGYT
TRBV9	TRBJ1-3	ASSATGTSGNTIY
TRBV6-5	TRBJ2-7	ASSLSPLSLEQY
TRBV6-1	TRBJ1-1	ASSVLFRVETGGNAEAF
TRBV7-2	TRBJ2-7	ASSSLRVAAAYEQY
TRBV2	TRBJ2-4	ASAREKPRIQY
TRBV28	TRBJ1-1	ASTLEGTGNTEAF
TRBV5-1	TRBJ2-2	ASSLKGQGATYTGELF
TRBV5-4	TRBJ1-6	ASRGSPGDSPLH
TRBV9	TRBJ1-2	ASSPSDRGLRGYT
TRBV5-1	TRBJ2-3	ASSGGWTSGGRTDTQY
TRBV28	TRBJ1-5	ASSLFGQGNQPQH
TRBV6-1	TRBJ2-3	ASTKSSGYTDTQY
TRBV6-6	TRBJ2-7	ASSPGTGVRYEQY
TRBV2	TRBJ1-6	ASWTGFNSPLH
TRBV21-1	TRBJ2-3	ASSNPSVRGADTQY
TRBV2	TRBJ1-3	ASSEPGSGNTIY
TRBV11-2	TRBJ2-7	ASSLPQGASYEQY
TRBV7-9	TRBJ2-7	ASSLNRQGTYEQY
TRBV6-5	TRBJ2-5	ASSYFVGETQY
TRBV2	TRBJ2-7	ASNLAGPTYEQY
TRBV28	TRBJ2-7	ASIQAGGPREQY
TRBV19	TRBJ1-2	ASSFSGVTFYGYT
TRBV5-4	TRBJ1-1	ASSLGQLYTEAF
TRBV2	TRBJ2-7	ASRAGGSYEQY
TRBV2	TRBJ1-5	ASRGQVQPQH
TRBV7-9	TRBJ1-1	ASSEQGRNTEAF
TRBV4-1	TRBJ1-5	ASSQGSSDQPQH
TRBV18	TRBJ1-1	ASSLALTGNTEAF
TRBV5-5	TRBJ2-2	ASSFGREAGELF
TRBV4-1	TRBJ1-1	ASSQEPLTGGNTEAF
TRBV5-1	TRBJ1-4	ASSLVTGGDEKLF
TRBV7-2	TRBJ1-1	ASSPSGQPNTEAF
TRBV7-9	TRBJ1-1	ASSPPRDVTEAF
TRBV18	TRBJ1-5	ASSPGTSQPQH
TRBV5-1	TRBJ2-1	ASSSSSGVGNEQF
TRBV5-8	TRBJ2-7	ASSLQGASYEQY
TRBV7-9	TRBJ1-1	ASSLAGQGTDTEAF
TRBV6-1	TRBJ2-3	ASFFRVAYEGTQY